This T cell receptor (beta chain) was recovered during a study of blood T cell repertoires in COVID-19. About the study: Acute and convalescent COVID-19 samples came from the United States, Italy and Spain. T cells, B-cell-depleted T cells, or PBMCs provided the cDNA or gDNA that served as material.

V was clipped by 0 bases and J by 4 bases, with 13 bases between them. The CDR3 covers 15 residues. The germline CDR1 and CDR2 sequences are SGHRS and YFSETQ. Per the original data handling: Amplification of reference gene primers provided the estimated nucleated cell counts. The data were produced by immunoSEQ multiplex PCR, yet TCRdb's version contains in-frame clones alone and is incomplete. The V and J calls and clone size were taken over from that table, and D and trimming were inferred from the DNA. The table lists approximately 250,000 clones, 83% of them singletons. What was sequenced was peripheral blood. This chain connects TRBV5-1 to TRBJ1-2; a weak D match, TRBD1 (5 bases). This sequence originates from a human donor in a cohort sampled during active COVID-19. The CDR3 coding sequence is TGCGCCAGCAGCTTGGAGGCAGGGACTAGCTATGGCTACACCTTC. Amino acids: CASSLEAGTSYGYTF.